The entry that follows covers one TCR beta chain sequence. The source of the sample is a study of follicular helper T cells after annual influenza vaccination. Study details: Some donors were sampled over the 2013-2014, 2014-2015 and 2015-2016 vaccinations.

The CDR3 has 14 residues. V lost 4 bases and J lost 1; bases outside the gene matches: 0. Germline CDR1 SGHNT, CDR2 YENEEA. Data came from immunoSEQ multiplex PCR; TCRdb stores just in-frame clones and leaves some out. The table records roughly 6,100 clones, roughly 80% of them present only once. Time point here: 2015-2016 season, pre-vaccination. The input for sequencing was CXCR5- memory CD4+ T cells sorted from blood, taken on the day of influenza vaccination. This chain connects TRBV11-3 to TRBJ2-2, with 7 bases identical to TRBD1. The sequence came from an adult who received the influenza vaccine. The CDR3 spells CASSYRGNTGELFF. For the CDR3, the DNA is TGTGCCAGCAGCTACAGGGGGAACACCGGGGAGCTGTTTTTT.